The 28 T cell receptor beta chains below come from one sample, sequenced in a study of T cells expressing NK-cell markers. TCRdb reprocessed the 5' RACE reads, with one entry per CDR3 protein and no DNA. This sample carries 150,000 to 180,000 distinct CDR3 sequences, with 30% to 45% going to the ten biggest clones. The sample taken for sequencing was blood T cells: a sorted CD56 or NKG2C T cell subset, CD4+ or CD8+ T cells, or bulk PBMC T cells (not recorded which). The receptors were sampled from a woman in her 50s in good health.

The V call is TRBV2, the J call TRBJ2-3; as DNA is missing, the TRBD2 call by TCRdb cannot be tested. The CDR3 has 15 amino acids. Germline values: CDR1 SNHLY, CDR2 FYNNEI. CDR3 protein: CASSGPSGIRDTQYF.

This chain links TRBV19 with TRBJ2-1; the D call from TCRdb, TRBD1, cannot be confirmed without DNA. The CDR3 consists of 13 residues. Germline loops: CDR1 LNHDA, CDR2 SQIVND (reference sequence). The CDR3 reads CASSIGLGLEQFF.

The chain combines TRBV20-1 with TRBJ2-1; TCRdb gives TRBD2 as the D gene, but with no DNA this cannot be confirmed. Germline CDR1 is DFQATT and CDR2 is SNEGSKA (reference sequence). CDR3 length: 17 residues. This CDR3 is CSARDRRGLASYNEQFF.

V gene TRBV20-1 combines with J gene TRBJ2-2. The CDR3 spans 13 residues. Germline assignment: CDR1 DFQATT and CDR2 SNEGSKA (reference sequence). The CDR3 spells CSAREAHTGELFF.

This chain links TRBV12-3 or TRBV12-4 with TRBJ1-2; TCRdb names TRBD1, which stays unverified in the absence of DNA. This CDR3 has 13 amino acids. The CDR3 loop is CASSTGTLYGYTF.

V and J are TRBV21-1 and TRBJ2-7. TRBV21-1 is flagged as a pseudogene. CDR3 size: 11 residues. The CDR3 loop is CASSRPKAQYF.

This rearrangement joins TRBV6-5 to TRBJ2-7. The CDR3 contains 12 residues. Per germline, CDR1 MNHEY and CDR2 SVGAGI. This CDR3 reads CASSPEAGEQYF.

Here the CDR3 reads CSARVLLGQNYNEQFF. This sequence joins TRBV20-1 and TRBJ2-1; the TCRdb call, TRBD1, lacks DNA for checking. CDR1 is DFQATT, CDR2 SNEGSKA, per germline (reference sequence). This CDR3 comprises 16 residues.

V and J are TRBV6-1 and TRBJ2-3. CDR1 is MNHNS, CDR2 SASEGT, per germline. The CDR3 is 14 residues long. This CDR3 reads CASSERSRADTQYF.

CDR3 in amino acids: CASSLRGPLDTQYF. The V gene is TRBV11-1, the J gene TRBJ2-3; the D call of TRBD1 rests on TCRdb alone, since no DNA is present to check it. The CDR3 is 14 residues long. Germline V lookup: CDR1 SGHAT, CDR2 FQDESV (reference sequence).

This chain's CDR3 is CASSSNPGTYNEQFF. The genes are TRBV19 and TRBJ2-1. The CDR3 spans 15 residues. Germline loops: CDR1 LNHDA, CDR2 SQIVND (reference sequence).

The chain joins TRBV6-4 to TRBJ1-5. This CDR3 contains 15 residues. Germline V gene lookup returns CDR1 MRHNA and CDR2 SNTAGT. This CDR3 is CASSRAAGEDQPQHF.

The V call is TRBV3-1, the J call TRBJ2-2; the D call from TCRdb, TRBD1, cannot be confirmed without DNA. The CDR3 is made up of 13 amino acids. Germline lookup yields CDR1 LGHDT and CDR2 YNNKEL (reference sequence). CDR3 in amino acids: CASSQRGVGELFF.

V gene TRBV20-1 combines with J gene TRBJ2-7. There are 15 residues in the CDR3. Germline V gene sequence: CDR1 DFQATT, CDR2 SNEGSKA (reference sequence). The CDR3: CSARDFGDENYEQYF.

The V and J genes are TRBV12-3 or TRBV12-4 and TRBJ1-2; the D call of TRBD1 rests on TCRdb alone, since no DNA is present to check it. This CDR3 has 13 amino acids. CDR3 protein: CASSLQGKGGYTF.

V usage is TRBV20-1 and J usage is TRBJ1-1. CDR1 and CDR2 (germline): DFQATT, SNEGSKA (reference sequence). The CDR3 runs 12 residues. The CDR3: CSASVGDTEAFF.

This chain joins TRBV11-2 and TRBJ2-2; no DNA is available, so the TRBD2 call from TCRdb remains unchecked. The CDR3 totals 15 residues. The V gene's germline CDR1 is SGHAT and CDR2 FQNNGV. CDR3 residues: CASSLVGLYTGELFF.

The rearrangement uses TRBV13 and TRBJ2-5; checking the TCRdb D call of TRBD2 is not possible without DNA. The CDR3 extends over 16 amino acids. Per the germline V gene, CDR1 is PRHDT and CDR2 is FYEKMQ (reference sequence). This CDR3 reads CASSTLAGGPEETQYF.

V gene TRBV5-6 combines with J gene TRBJ1-6; the TCRdb call, TRBD1, lacks DNA for checking. The CDR3 spans 15 residues. Looked up from germline, CDR1 is SGHDT and CDR2 is YYEEEE. The CDR3 reads CASSLDGGGDSPLHF.

V usage is TRBV12-3 or TRBV12-4 and J usage is TRBJ2-1; TCRdb indicates TRBD1, and absent DNA this call remains unverified. The CDR3 is 16 amino acids. The CDR3 sequence: CASAGTGGLIGSEQFF.

The chain has TRBV2 and TRBJ1-1. The germline gives CDR1 SNHLY, CDR2 FYNNEI. The CDR3 extends over 16 amino acids. This CDR3 reads CASSPTGLQRKTEAFF.

The chain combines TRBV27 with TRBJ1-3; TCRdb names TRBD1, which stays unverified in the absence of DNA. The V gene's germline CDR1 is MNHEY and CDR2 SMNVEV (reference sequence). The CDR3 sequence is 14 residues long. This CDR3 is CASGATGYGNTIYF.

This rearrangement joins TRBV29-1 to TRBJ2-5; absent DNA, TCRdb's TRBD1 call cannot be checked. The CDR3 covers 13 residues. Looked up from germline, CDR1 is SQVTM and CDR2 is ANQGSEA. This CDR3 is CSVGWGRVETQYF.

The chain couples TRBV10-3 to TRBJ1-1. Germline V gene lookup returns CDR1 ENHRY and CDR2 SYGVKD. The length of the CDR3 is 15 residues. CDR3 sequence: CAISEYEGLYTEAFF.

The chain couples TRBV5-1 to TRBJ2-2. The length of the CDR3 is 17 residues. The V gene's germline CDR1 is SGHRS and CDR2 YFSETQ. CDR3 region: CASSLDPMGWGTGELFF.

The genes are TRBV5-1 and TRBJ2-1; the D call of TRBD1 rests on TCRdb alone, since no DNA is present to check it. CDR1 and CDR2 from the germline V gene are SGHRS and YFSETQ. The CDR3 contains 16 residues. Here the CDR3 reads CASSLVIWGRWDEQFF.

CDR3 sequence: CASNLTGIYCTDTQYF. The genes are TRBV6-4 and TRBJ2-3. Germline-derived CDR1 and CDR2 are MRHNA and SNTAGT. This CDR3 has 16 residues.

V and J are TRBV6-7 and TRBJ2-3; with no DNA, the TCRdb D assignment of TRBD2 cannot be verified. TRBV6-7 is classed as an ORF, of uncertain function. CDR3 size: 17 residues. CDR3 amino acids: CASSPPPGTRGTDTQYF.